The rows below give T cell receptor beta chains drawn from one sample of a study of T-cell reconstitution after alpha-beta-depleted transplantation in children. TCRdb reprocessed the PCR reads with MiXCR, giving one entry per CDR3 protein. The table lists about 130,000 distinct CDR3 sequences, approximately 8.7% of them singletons. The sequencing used PBMCs, mostly from graft donor cells, collected 180 days after TCRalphabeta/CD19-depleted stem cell transplant. Source of these receptors: a girl under three years old who had a stem cell transplant for combined immunodeficiency, so the T cells may come from the graft donor. Each CDR3 is given without its conserved first and last residue.

TRBJ1-1	10	TRBV18	ASSPGAAEAF
TRBJ2-6	16	TRBV27	ASSHSTVQLSGANVLT
TRBJ1-1	12	TRBV29-1	SATGDLKGTEAF
TRBJ2-7	12	TRBV20-1	SASSGRDFYEQY
TRBJ2-4	14	TRBV27	ASSDRRRDPKNIQY
TRBJ2-5	15	TRBV18	ASSPWSTGGSQETQY
TRBJ1-6	12	TRBV12-3/TRBV12-4	ASSSGTWNSPLH
TRBJ2-3	15	TRBV5-1	ASSLALGQGGPDTQY
TRBJ2-1	14	TRBV5-1	ASREGYSQSRHEQF
TRBJ1-1	9	TRBV7-2	ASGGTPEAF
TRBJ2-6	13	TRBV6-2/TRBV6-3	ASSYGTSGANVLT
TRBJ2-3	13	TRBV27	ASSLGSRRADTQY
TRBJ1-3	12	TRBV20-1	SARGTTSGNTIY
TRBJ2-7	13	TRBV24-1	ATSDVLADPYEQY
TRBJ2-7	11	TRBV20-1	SAPRQGSYEQY
TRBJ2-7	11	TRBV6-5	ASTSGAGYEQY
TRBJ2-3	19	TRBV25-1	ASSGPFQGASTSGRADTQY
TRBJ2-7	15	TRBV10-3	AISESTGPSSSYEQY
TRBJ2-2	9	TRBV6-2/TRBV6-3	ASRVGGELF
TRBJ2-2	13	TRBV5-4	ASSSGVPNTGELF
TRBJ1-5	11	TRBV27	ASSLSGGQPQH
TRBJ2-1	11	TRBV5-5	ASSSPGSPEQF
TRBJ2-5	12	TRBV19	ASSIWGSIETQY
TRBJ2-2	13	TRBV20-1	SARREGQGTGELF
TRBJ2-5	14	TRBV5-1	ASSLWSLASQETQY
TRBJ1-2	14	TRBV20-1	SAQPGGQNSLYGYT
TRBJ2-5	11	TRBV12-3/TRBV12-4	ASRDRGRETQY
TRBJ1-5	11	TRBV29-1	SASAGGGQPQH
TRBJ1-2	12	TRBV12-3/TRBV12-4	ASSPGQGAGGYT
TRBJ1-5	10	TRBV20-1	SASRSNQPQH
TRBJ2-5	12	TRBV7-9	ASSKESGTKTQY
TRBJ1-5	11	TRBV30	AWSVQGSQPQH
TRBJ2-1	15	TRBV9	ASSVGLAGEPYNEQF
TRBJ2-1	14	TRBV6-2/TRBV6-3	ASSLELAGIYNEQF
TRBJ1-6	12	TRBV28	ASPLTGKDSPLH
TRBJ2-5	10	TRBV20-1	STTTAQETQY
TRBJ2-7	12	TRBV4-1	ASSQVRSSYEQY
TRBJ2-7	13	TRBV12-3/TRBV12-4	ASSLTDNLSYEQY
TRBJ2-7	13	TRBV5-1	ASSLRGNLSYEQY
TRBJ2-2	16	TRBV6-5	ASSYWGPGGANTGELF
TRBJ2-3	15	TRBV7-2	ASSLMSFSGSTDTQY
TRBJ2-7	11	TRBV20-1	SARAETGYAQY
TRBJ2-3	12	TRBV27	ASSLTGWSDTQY
TRBJ2-4	17	TRBV20-1	SARVPGTSLKLAKNIQY
TRBJ2-7	11	TRBV5-1	ASVGQGAYEQY
TRBJ1-1	11	TRBV20-1	SAKRGVDTEAF
TRBJ2-7	12	TRBV6-1	ASSERADLYEQY
TRBJ2-7	9	TRBV20-1	SVRLPKGQY
TRBJ2-7	12	TRBV20-1	SARDFGSSYEQY
TRBJ2-5	12	TRBV10-3	ATQGGAGVETQY